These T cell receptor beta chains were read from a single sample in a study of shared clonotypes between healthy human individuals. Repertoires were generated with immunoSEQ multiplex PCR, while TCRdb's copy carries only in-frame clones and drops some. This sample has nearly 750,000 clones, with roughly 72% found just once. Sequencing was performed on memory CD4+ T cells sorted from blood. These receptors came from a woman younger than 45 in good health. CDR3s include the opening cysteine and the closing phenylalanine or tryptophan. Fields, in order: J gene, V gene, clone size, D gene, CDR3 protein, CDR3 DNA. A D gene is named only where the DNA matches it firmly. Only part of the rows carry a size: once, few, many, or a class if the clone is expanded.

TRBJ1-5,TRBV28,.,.,CASSLILEQQPQHF,TGTGCCAGCAGTTTAATCTTGGAACAACAGCCCCAGCATTTT
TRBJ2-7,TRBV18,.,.,CASSGDAYEQYF,TGTGCCAGCTCGGGGGACGCCTACGAGCAGTACTTC
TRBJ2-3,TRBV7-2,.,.,CASSQGRDTQYF,TGTGCCAGCAGCCAGGGGAGGGATACGCAGTATTTT
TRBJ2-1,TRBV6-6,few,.,CASSSPSLGEQFF,TGTGCCAGCAGTTCCCCCTCCTTGGGCGAGCAGTTCTTC
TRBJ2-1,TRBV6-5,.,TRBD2,CASSPGLEGNEQFF,TGTGCCAGCAGCCCGGGACTAGAAGGCAATGAGCAGTTCTTC
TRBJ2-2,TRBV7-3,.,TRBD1,CASSSGGAPGELFF,TGTGCCAGCAGCTCAGGGGGCGCCCCCGGGGAGCTGTTTTTT
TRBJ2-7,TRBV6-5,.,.,CASGLGANGYEQYF,TGTGCCAGCGGTTTGGGCGCCAATGGCTACGAGCAGTACTTC
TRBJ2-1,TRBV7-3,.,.,CASSFSIDNEQFF,TGTGCCAGCAGCTTTAGCATCGACAATGAGCAGTTCTTC
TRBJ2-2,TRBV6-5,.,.,CASSYSMSENTGELFF,TGTGCCAGCAGTTACTCGATGTCAGAAAACACCGGGGAGCTGTTTTTT
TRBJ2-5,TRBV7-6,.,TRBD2,CASSLGGSQETQYF,TGTGCCAGCAGCTTAGGCGGGAGCCAAGAGACCCAGTACTTC
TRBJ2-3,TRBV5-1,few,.,CASSRGAGASDTQYF,TGCGCCAGCAGCCGTGGGGCAGGGGCGTCAGATACGCAGTATTTT
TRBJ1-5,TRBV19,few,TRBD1,CASSINTGAPQPQHF,TGTGCCAGTAGTATAAATACAGGGGCCCCTCAGCCCCAGCATTTT
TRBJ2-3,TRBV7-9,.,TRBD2,CASSWTSGRDGDTQYF,TGTGCCAGCAGCTGGACTAGCGGGAGGGATGGAGATACGCAGTATTTT
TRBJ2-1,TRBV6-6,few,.,CASSYKENEQFF,TGTGCCAGCAGTTACAAGGAGAATGAGCAGTTCTTC
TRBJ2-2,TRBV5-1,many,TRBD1,CASSSGTGGTGELFF,TGCGCCAGCAGTTCCGGGACAGGGGGCACCGGGGAGCTGTTTTTT
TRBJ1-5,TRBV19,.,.,CASSSGAFITNQPQHF,TGTGCCAGTAGTTCAGGGGCCTTTATTACTAATCAGCCCCAGCATTTT
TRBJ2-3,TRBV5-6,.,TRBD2,CASSLRTSGNTDTQYF,TGTGCCAGCAGCTTACGGACTAGCGGGAACACAGATACGCAGTATTTT
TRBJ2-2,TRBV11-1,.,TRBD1,CASSSGVGQGSNTGELFF,TGTGCCAGCAGCTCAGGCGTGGGACAGGGGTCGAACACCGGGGAGCTGTTTTTT
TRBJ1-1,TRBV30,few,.,CAWSRAFDTEAFF,TGTGCCTGGAGTCGGGCCTTTGACACTGAAGCTTTCTTT
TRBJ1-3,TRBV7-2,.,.,CASSSFSGNTIYF,TGTGCCAGCAGCTCCTTCTCTGGAAACACCATATATTTT
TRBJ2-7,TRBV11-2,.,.,CASSRSVGVDYEQYF,TGTGCCAGCAGCCGATCTGTGGGCGTCGACTACGAGCAGTACTTC
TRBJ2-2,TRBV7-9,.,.,CASSRTGGNTGELFF,TGTGCCAGCAGCCGAACCGGCGGAAACACCGGGGAGCTGTTTTTT
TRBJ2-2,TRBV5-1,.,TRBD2,CASSLGTRSAGELFF,TGCGCCAGCAGCTTGGGGACTAGATCTGCCGGGGAGCTGTTTTTT
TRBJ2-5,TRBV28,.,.,CASSTQSFEETQYF,TGTGCCAGCAGTACCCAATCCTTCGAAGAGACCCAGTACTTC
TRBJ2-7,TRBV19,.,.,CASRANGLDEQYF,TGTGCCAGTAGGGCAAATGGGCTGGACGAGCAGTACTTC
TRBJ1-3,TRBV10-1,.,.,CASSESGRPGNTIYF,TGCGCCAGCAGTGAGTCGGGACGGCCTGGAAACACCATATATTTT
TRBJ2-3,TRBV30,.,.,CAWSVRRDTQYF,TGTGCCTGGAGTGTACGGAGAGATACGCAGTATTTT
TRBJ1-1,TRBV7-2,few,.,CASSGAPQENTEAFF,TGTGCCAGCAGCGGAGCCCCACAGGAGAACACTGAAGCTTTCTTT
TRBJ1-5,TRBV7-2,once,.,CASSLTRDINQPQHF,TGTGCCAGCAGCTTGACCAGGGATATTAATCAGCCCCAGCATTTT
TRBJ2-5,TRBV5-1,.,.,CASSNGQRQETQYF,TGCGCCAGCAGCAACGGACAGCGACAAGAGACCCAGTACTTC
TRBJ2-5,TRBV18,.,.,CASSPAPRDETQYF,TGTGCCAGCTCACCAGCACCGAGGGACGAGACCCAGTACTTC
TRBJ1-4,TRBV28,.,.,CASSLTRRLRWSNEKLFF,TGTGCCAGCAGTTTGACTCGAAGATTACGTTGGTCTAATGAAAAACTGTTTTTT
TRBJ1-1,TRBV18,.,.,CASSPLGDTEAFF,TGTGCCAGCTCACCGTTGGGGGACACTGAAGCTTTCTTT
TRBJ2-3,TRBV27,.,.,CASSLGSNGRDTQYF,TGTGCCAGCAGTTTAGGGAGTAATGGTAGAGATACGCAGTATTTT
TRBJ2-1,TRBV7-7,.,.,CASSFEAHTIDEQFF,TGTGCCAGCAGCTTCGAGGCACACACAATCGATGAGCAGTTCTTC
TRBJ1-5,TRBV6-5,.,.,CASRTYPDQPQHF,TGTGCCAGCAGGACGTACCCCGATCAGCCCCAGCATTTT
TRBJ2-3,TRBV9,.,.,CASSVEAGATDTQYF,TGTGCCAGCAGCGTAGAGGCAGGCGCGACAGATACGCAGTATTTT
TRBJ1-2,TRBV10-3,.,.,CAISEQLPSGNGYTF,TGTGCCATCAGTGAGCAACTCCCCTCAGGCAATGGCTACACCTTC
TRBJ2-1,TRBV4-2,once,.,CASSQRMVDEQFF,TGTGCCAGCAGCCAAAGAATGGTCGATGAGCAGTTCTTC
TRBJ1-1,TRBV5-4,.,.,CASSLGTSQKAFF,TGTGCCAGCAGCTTGGGGACAAGTCAAAAAGCTTTCTTT
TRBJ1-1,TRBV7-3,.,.,CASSLRGHVETEAFF,TGTGCCAGCAGCTTAAGAGGGCACGTAGAGACTGAAGCTTTCTTT
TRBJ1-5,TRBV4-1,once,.,CASSQATGTKAYQPQHF,TGCGCCAGCAGCCAAGCAACCGGGACAAAGGCTTATCAGCCCCAGCATTTT
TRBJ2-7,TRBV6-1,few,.,CASSEGWLFNEQYF,TGTGCCAGCAGTGAGGGGTGGTTATTCAACGAGCAGTACTTC
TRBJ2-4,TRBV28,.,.,CASSLVAKNIQYF,TGTGCCAGCAGTTTAGTAGCCAAAAACATTCAGTACTTC
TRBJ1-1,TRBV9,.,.,CASSPGQGFPEAFF,TGTGCCAGCAGCCCTGGGCAGGGGTTCCCTGAAGCTTTCTTT
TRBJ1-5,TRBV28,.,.,CASRGVFNQPQHF,TGTGCCAGCAGGGGGGTCTTCAATCAGCCCCAGCATTTT
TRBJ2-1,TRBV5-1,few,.,CASSFSPLGSPNEQFF,TGCGCCAGCAGCTTTTCACCCCTGGGCAGTCCCAATGAGCAGTTCTTC
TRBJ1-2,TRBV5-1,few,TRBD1,CASSLGQGRALGGYTF,TGCGCCAGCAGCCTCGGACAGGGGCGGGCCTTAGGGGGCTACACCTTC
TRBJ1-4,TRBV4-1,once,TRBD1,CASSQAGGTNEKLFF,TGCGCCAGCAGCCAAGCAGGGGGCACTAATGAAAAACTGTTTTTT
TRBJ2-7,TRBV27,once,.,CASSAPGQSSYEQYF,TGTGCCAGCAGTGCCCCGGGACAAAGCTCCTACGAGCAGTACTTC